The clone carrying this TCR beta chain has ten or more counts. The germline gives CDR1 SGDLS, CDR2 YYNGEE. Between the trimmed V and J ends, which lost 4 bases and 5 bases, there was a span of 16 bases. The CDR3 is 15 residues long. From the 5' RACE reads, TCRdb called clonotypes with MiXCR, one entry per CDR3 protein. Seen here are tens of thousands of distinct CDR3 sequences, 25% to 35% observed once, and the top ten hold 2.1%. This receptor was taken from a female donor with breast cancer. The chain links TRBV9 to TRBJ2-1, with D perhaps TRBD1 (6 bases). Sequenced sample: naive CD4+ T cells sorted from blood. The subset denotes: naive CD4+ T cells, CD4+CD45RA+CD25-. In nucleotides, the CDR3 is TGTGCCAGCAGCCCGCGAGGGACATCTAACAATGAGCAGTTCTTC. It encodes CASSPRGTSNNEQFF.